Listed here are 7 T cell receptor beta chains from one sample, sequenced in a study of patients and donors after allogeneic stem cell transplantation. Each CDR3 protein is one row after TCRdb ran MiXCR on the RT-PCR reads. The repertoire has approximately 150,000 distinct CDR3 sequences, over 25% of them found once; the top ten carry 2.5% to 3.5%. Sequencing used blood, either unsorted or a sorted T cell fraction (not recorded which). These receptor sequences come from a human donor who was either an allogeneic HSCT recipient or a stem cell or donor lymphocyte infusion donor (not recorded which). It is not recorded whose cells these are; they may come from a transplant donor.

V usage is TRBV12-3 or TRBV12-4 and J usage is TRBJ2-3; D remains unclear. V was clipped by 4 bases and J by 2 bases, with 7 bases between them. The CDR3 loop spans 13 amino acids. Here the CDR3 reads CASSSRPTDTQYF. The CDR3 DNA is TGTGCCAGCAGTTCTAGACCCACAGATACGCAGTATTTT.

The J gene is TRBJ2-6, the V gene TRBV20-1; D is unresolved. V was shortened by 6 bases and J by 0 bases, with 9 bases between the two germline ends. There are 14 residues in the CDR3. Germline assignment: CDR1 DFQATT and CDR2 SNEGSKA (reference sequence). In DNA form, the CDR3 reads TGCAGTGCGGTTCACAGCTCTGGGGCCAACGTCCTGACTTTC. Translation gives CSAVHSSGANVLTF.

The sample holds one count of this clonotype. The V and J genes are TRBV29-1 and TRBJ2-7; TRBD1 or TRBD2 may be the D gene (5 bases each). Germline values: CDR1 SQVTM, CDR2 ANQGSEA. V shed 8 bases and J shed 4 bases, with 12 bases lying between them. This CDR3 has 11 amino acids. CDR3 loop: CSTRWGYEQYF. CDR3 DNA: TGCAGCACCCGGTGGGGGTACGAGCAGTACTTC.

This clonotype was observed a handful of times. The chain is built from TRBV29-1 and TRBJ1-5, with a weak D call TRBD1 (5 bases). Trimming pared 4 bases from V and 5 bases from J, leaving 15 bases between. The CDR3 totals 14 residues. The germline V gene has CDR1 SQVTM and CDR2 ANQGSEA. The DNA for the CDR3 is TGCAGCGTTGCCCCTGCAGGGAAGGATCAGCCCCAGCATTTT. Translation: CSVAPAGKDQPQHF.

This clonotype was observed a few times. J is TRBJ2-7 and V is TRBV20-1; tentative D call: TRBD1 (6 bases). V was trimmed by 3 bases and J by 4 bases, leaving 25 bases between them. Germline V gene lookup returns CDR1 DFQATT and CDR2 SNEGSKA (reference sequence). The CDR3 contains 17 residues. DNA for the CDR3: TGCAGTGCTAGTCGGGACACCGAGTCGGTCAGAGGTTACGAGCAGTACTTC. Amino acid sequence: CSASRDTESVRGYEQYF.

The gene calls are TRBV5-8 and TRBJ1-4; 7 positions agree with TRBD1. J was trimmed by 6 bases and V by 3 bases; bases with no gene match: 8. This CDR3 has 15 residues. Germline lookup yields CDR1 SGHTS and CDR2 YDEGEE. The CDR3 sequence: CASSSTGRGDEKLFF. The CDR3 bases are TGTGCCAGCAGCTCGACAGGGCGCGGGGATGAAAAACTGTTTTTT.

This sequence joins TRBV25-1 and TRBJ1-6; 7 nucleotides align to TRBD1. This CDR3 is 18 amino acids long. The V gene end was trimmed by 2 bases and the J gene end by 8 bases; junction bases not matched to a gene: 15. Germline V gene sequence: CDR1 MGHDK, CDR2 SYGVNS. CDR3 residues: CASSEAVGQGVFDSPLHF. DNA for the CDR3: TGTGCCAGCAGTGAAGCTGTGGGGCAGGGGGTTTTCGATTCACCCCTCCACTTT.